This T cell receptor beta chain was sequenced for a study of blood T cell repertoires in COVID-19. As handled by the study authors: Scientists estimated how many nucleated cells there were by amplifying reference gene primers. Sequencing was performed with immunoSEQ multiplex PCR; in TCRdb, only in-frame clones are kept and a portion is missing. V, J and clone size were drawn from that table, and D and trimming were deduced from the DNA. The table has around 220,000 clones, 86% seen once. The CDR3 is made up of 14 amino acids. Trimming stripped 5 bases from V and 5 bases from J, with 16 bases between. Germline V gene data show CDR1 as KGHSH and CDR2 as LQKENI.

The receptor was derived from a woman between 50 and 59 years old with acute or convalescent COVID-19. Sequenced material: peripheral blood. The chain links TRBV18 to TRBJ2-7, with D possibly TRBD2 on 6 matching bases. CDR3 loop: CASSGVAEGNEQYF. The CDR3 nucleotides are TGTGCCAGCTCAGGGGTAGCGGAGGGAAACGAGCAGTACTTC.